The T cell receptor (beta chain) described here comes from a study of beta chain features in type 1 diabetes. Findings and limits, study-wide: Among patients, naive, central memory and Treg TCRB repertoires appeared more similar than among healthy donors. Significant though moderate, a shortening of TCRB CDR3s appeared in all four CD4+ subsets of Type 1 diabetes patients. When VDJ junctions were examined, type 1 diabetes patients showed fewer insertions and more deletions.

Of the isolated RNA, all was reverse transcribed, and so the sequenced material was expressed TCRB transcripts. Data came from immunoSEQ multiplex PCR; TCRdb stores just in-frame clones and leaves some out. The table has 600,000 or so clones, roughly an eighth seen once. Only a few counts were recorded for this clone. Its antigen remains unknown. Trimming shortened V by 5 bases and J by 4 bases, and 14 bases separated the two germline ends. Germline loops: CDR1 SGHTA, CDR2 FQGNSA. This CDR3 spans 15 amino acids. Material: naive CD4+ T cells from blood. This TCR came from a man younger than 40 with type 1 diabetes. This rearrangement joins TRBV7-2 to TRBJ2-2, with a weak D call TRBD1 (5 bases). CDR3 in DNA: TGTGCCAGCAGCGCGTCCCAGGGTGGCACCGGGGAGCTGTTTTTT. As protein: CASSASQGGTGELFF.